One and the same sample provided the 22 T cell receptor beta chains below, sequenced in a study of blood T cell repertoires in COVID-19. Assay: immunoSEQ multiplex PCR; the TCRdb copy retains only in-frame clones and omits some. Of roughly 100,000 clones listed, about 86% are singletons. Material: peripheral blood. Every receptor here comes from a man at least 80 years old with acute or convalescent COVID-19.

V usage is TRBV18 and J usage is TRBJ2-1; possibly TRBD1 for D (6 bases). Between the trimmed V and J ends, which lost 0 bases and 0 bases, there was a span of 9 bases. The CDR3 consists of 16 residues. CDR1 is KGHSH and CDR2 is LQKENI in the germline V gene. The CDR3 loop is CASSPPGTNSYNEQFF. CDR3 nucleotide sequence: TGTGCCAGCTCACCACCCGGGACAAACTCCTACAATGAGCAGTTCTTC.

The genes are TRBV14 and TRBJ1-2, with a weak D call TRBD1 (6 bases). This CDR3 contains 14 residues. Germline values: CDR1 SGHDN, CDR2 FVKESK. Deletions cut 4 bases from V and 7 bases from J, with 16 bases between. This CDR3 reads CASSPGPGVVGYTF. The CDR3 DNA reads as TGTGCCAGCAGCCCCGGCCCAGGGGTGGTTGGCTACACCTTC.

The chain has TRBV5-1 and TRBJ1-2; 9 nucleotides align to TRBD1. Losses at the gene ends were 4 bases for V and 7 bases for J; bases not matched to a gene: 8. Per the germline V gene, CDR1 is SGHRS and CDR2 is YFSETQ. The length of the CDR3 is 14 residues. The CDR3 region is CASSGSGQGRGYTF. The DNA for the CDR3 is TGCGCCAGCAGCGGATCGGGACAGGGACGTGGCTACACCTTC.

This clone turned up a few times. V is TRBV4-1 and J is TRBJ2-4; TRBD2 might be the D (5 bases). Germline loops: CDR1 MGHRA, CDR2 YSYEKL. Trimming took 0 bases from V and 2 from J, leaving 11 bases between them. This CDR3 contains 16 residues. The CDR3 sequence is CASSQDSGGSKNIQYF. The CDR3 bases are TGCGCCAGCAGCCAAGATTCCGGAGGTTCCAAAAACATTCAGTACTTC.

The chain carries TRBV7-2 and TRBJ2-1; 9 bases align to TRBD2. The CDR3 sequence is 15 residues long. V trimming: 0 bases; J trimming: 9 bases; junction bases outside the gene matches: 6. Germline loops: CDR1 SGHTA, CDR2 FQGNSA. CDR3 nucleotides: TGTGCCAGCAGCTTAGCTAGCGGGAGTCTCAGTGAGCAGTTCTTC. It translates to CASSLASGSLSEQFF.

The chain employs TRBV12-3 or TRBV12-4 and TRBJ2-1, with a weak D call TRBD2 (6 bases). V dropped 5 bases and J dropped 9 bases, with 11 bases sitting between them. This CDR3 spans 12 amino acids. CDR3 region: CASSPTRTEQFF. The CDR3 DNA follows: TGTGCCAGCAGTCCGACTAGGACTGAGCAGTTCTTC.

The chain recombines TRBV7-2 with TRBJ1-4, with D possibly being TRBD1 (6 bases). The V end was cut by 5 bases, the J end by 14 bases, with 21 bases between. There are 14 residues in the CDR3. Germline V gene sequence: CDR1 SGHTA, CDR2 FQGNSA. The CDR3 DNA reads as TGTGCCAGCAGCCCTGCTGCATCGACAGGAGCGCTGTTTTTT. It is translated as CASSPAASTGALFF.

The J gene is TRBJ2-2, the V gene TRBV19; D gene uncertain. CDR3 length: 16 amino acids. Trimming removed 0 bases from V and 1 base from J, with 9 bases in between. Germline assignment: CDR1 LNHDA and CDR2 SQIVND (reference sequence). The CDR3, as DNA: TGTGCCAGTAGTATAGATCCTTCTTTGAACACCGGGGAGCTGTTTTTT. Encoded protein: CASSIDPSLNTGELFF.

The rearrangement joins TRBV6-6 to TRBJ2-6; 7 nucleotides agree with TRBD1. This CDR3 has 16 amino acids. Germline-derived CDR1 and CDR2 are MNHNY and SVGAGI (reference sequence). The junction had 7 bases not matched to a gene; V was cut back by 4 bases and J by 4 bases. CDR3 in amino acids: CASSSNRGRGANVLTF. The CDR3 nucleotides are TGTGCCAGCAGTTCCAACAGGGGACGCGGGGCCAACGTCCTGACTTTC.

This clone has a single count. The J gene is TRBJ2-7, the V gene TRBV5-1, with TRBD2 matching over 8 bases. The CDR3 totals 15 residues. The junction had 5 bases not matched to a gene; V was cut back by 2 bases and J by 1 base. Per the germline V gene, CDR1 is SGHRS and CDR2 is YFSETQ. The CDR3 protein is CASSFTGGSSYEQYF. The CDR3 nucleotides read TGCGCCAGCAGCTTCACGGGAGGGTCGTCCTACGAGCAGTACTTC. The full variable domain, completed using reference TRBV5-1 and TRBJ2-7, is KAGVTQTPRYLIKTRGQQVTLSCSPISGHRSVSWYQQTPGQGLQFLFEYFSETQRNKGNFPGRFSGRQFSNSRSEMNVSTLELGDSALYLCASSFTGGSSYEQYFGPGTRLTVT.

V usage is TRBV7-9 and J usage is TRBJ2-3, with 10 bases fitting TRBD1. With V trimmed by 1 base and J by 4 bases, 5 bases remained unmatched. Germline V gene lookup returns CDR1 SEHNR and CDR2 FQNEAQ (reference sequence). The CDR3 loop spans 16 amino acids. CDR3 amino acids: CASSLGSTGGPDTQYF. In DNA, the CDR3 is TGTGCCAGCAGCTTAGGGTCGACAGGGGGCCCAGATACGCAGTATTTT.

This rearrangement joins TRBV5-1 to TRBJ1-1; TRBD1 is a possible D gene (6 bases). The CDR3 has 14 amino acids. Trimming left V 5 bases short and J 0 bases short, with 11 bases between. CDR1 SGHRS and CDR2 YFSETQ come from the germline V gene. The CDR3 loop reads CASRPDSMNTEAFF. For the CDR3, the DNA is TGCGCCAGCAGACCGGACAGCATGAACACTGAAGCTTTCTTT.

Only one count was recorded for this clone. The chain employs TRBV7-9 and TRBJ1-2, with D perhaps matching TRBD1 (6 bases). The CDR3 totals 15 residues. The V end was cut by 2 bases, the J end by 6 bases, with 16 bases between. Germline CDR1 is SEHNR and CDR2 is FQNEAQ (reference sequence). CDR3 nucleotide sequence: TGTGCCAGCAGCTTATTAACAGGGAGCCTGGATGGCTACACCTTC. As protein: CASSLLTGSLDGYTF.

This chain connects TRBV7-3 to TRBJ2-3; 13 bases map to TRBD2. This CDR3 comprises 17 residues. With V trimmed by 2 bases and J by 4 bases, 6 bases remained unmatched. The V gene's germline CDR1 is SGHTA and CDR2 FQGTGA. CDR3 in DNA: TGTGCCAGCAGCTTATTGGGACTAGCGGGATCTTCAGATACGCAGTATTTT. It translates to CASSLLGLAGSSDTQYF. Full variable domain (remainder filled in from reference TRBV7-3 and TRBJ2-3): GAGVSQTPSNKVTEKGKYVELRCDPISGHTALYWYRQSLGQGPEFLIYFQGTGAADDSGLPNDRFFAVRPEGSVSTLKIQRTERGDSAVYLCASSLLGLAGSSDTQYFGPGTRLTVL.

J is TRBJ1-5 and V is TRBV30; 9 nucleotides align to TRBD1. Looked up from germline, CDR1 is GTSNPN and CDR2 is SVGIG (reference sequence). The CDR3 extends over 15 amino acids. V lost 4 bases to trimming and J lost 5 bases; unmatched junction nucleotides: 9. CDR3 amino acids: CAWNPRDRAYQPQHF. In DNA form, the CDR3 reads TGTGCCTGGAATCCTCGGGACAGGGCTTATCAGCCCCAGCATTTT.

This clone has more than one count but fewer than ten. In DNA, the CDR3 is TGTGCCAGCAGCTTAGGGGCTAGCCGCAACAATGAGCAGTTCTTC. It encodes CASSLGASRNNEQFF. The J gene is TRBJ2-1, the V gene TRBV7-9, with a tentative D call TRBD2 (5 bases). Trimming removed 1 base at V and 5 bases at J, with 12 bases between. The CDR3 sequence is 15 residues long. The germline V gene encodes CDR1 SEHNR and CDR2 FQNEAQ (reference sequence).

V gene TRBV27 combines with J gene TRBJ2-5; D is possibly TRBD2 (6 bases). Per germline, CDR1 MNHEY and CDR2 SMNVEV (reference sequence). Trimming shortened V by 3 bases and J by 9 bases, and 14 bases separated the two germline ends. This CDR3 comprises 13 residues. The CDR3 DNA follows: TGTGCCAGCAGTTTCCAGACTAGTGAGCCCCAGTACTTC. It is translated as CASSFQTSEPQYF.

J is TRBJ2-3 and V is TRBV6-5; D gene unclear. Germline loops: CDR1 MNHEY, CDR2 SVGAGI. Trimming pared 6 bases from V and 0 bases from J, leaving 13 bases between. The CDR3 runs 15 residues. CDR3 in amino acids: CASRAALGSTDTQYF. The CDR3 nucleotides read TGTGCCAGCAGGGCGGCGCTTGGCAGCACAGATACGCAGTATTTT.

The chain has TRBV28 and TRBJ1-6; D not certain. The CDR3 covers 15 residues. V dropped 3 bases and J dropped 0 bases, with 6 bases sitting between them. Germline CDR1 is MDHEN and CDR2 is SYDVKM. CDR3 residues: CASSFGSSYNSPLHF. The CDR3 nucleotides read TGTGCCAGCAGTTTCGGGAGCTCCTATAATTCACCCCTCCACTTT.

This clone has a single count. The gene calls are TRBV28 and TRBJ1-5; 9 positions agree with TRBD1. The CDR3 extends over 15 amino acids. Trimming took 6 bases from V and 7 from J; bases not matched to a gene: 10. Germline V gene sequence: CDR1 MDHEN, CDR2 SYDVKM. In DNA form, the CDR3 reads TGTGCCAGCAGGTCCACAGGGGGCGCCGGGCAGCCCCAGCATTTT. This encodes CASRSTGGAGQPQHF.

The gene calls are TRBV13 and TRBJ1-2, with 8 positions matching TRBD1. The CDR3 is 14 amino acids. Trimming cost V 5 bases and J 3 bases; bases outside gene matches: 5. Germline V gene data show CDR1 as PRHDT and CDR2 as FYEKMQ (reference sequence). The CDR3 reads CASSLDRGYYGYTF. In DNA, the CDR3 is TGTGCCAGCAGCCTCGACAGGGGATACTATGGCTACACCTTC.

The chain is built from TRBV11-2 and TRBJ2-1; TRBD2 is a possible D gene (6 bases). The V gene's germline CDR1 is SGHAT and CDR2 FQNNGV. V was shortened by 1 base and J by 5 bases, with 9 bases between the two germline ends. CDR3 length: 14 residues. The DNA of the CDR3 is TGTGCCAGCAGCTTAGCGGGAGTTAACAATGAGCAGTTCTTC. It encodes CASSLAGVNNEQFF.